Below, 19 T cell receptor beta chains from the same sample are listed, as sequenced in a study of shared clonotypes between healthy human individuals. CD45RO-negative CD8 cells positively selected for CCR7 made up the naive population, which excluded terminally differentiated effector memory CD45RA+ cells. The data were produced by immunoSEQ multiplex PCR, yet TCRdb's version contains in-frame clones alone and is incomplete. The data show about 2.2 million clones, approximately 92% seen once. Sequences were obtained from naive CD8+ T cells from PBMCs. The receptor set was obtained from a young man in good health. Some clones in this sample may be carry-over from other donors' samples.

The rearrangement joins TRBV29-1 to TRBJ2-1; D gene unclear. In germline, CDR1 is SQVTM, CDR2 ANQGSEA. The CDR3 is 13 amino acids. V gave up 6 bases and J gave up 8 bases, with 17 bases separating them. The CDR3 reads CSVRFFGSYEQFF. The CDR3 coding sequence is TGCAGCGTAAGGTTCTTCGGGTCCTATGAGCAGTTCTTC.

In its sample, this clone was seen once. This chain uses TRBV19 with TRBJ2-3; D is possibly TRBD1 (6 bases). The germline CDR1 and CDR2 sequences are LNHDA and SQIVND (reference sequence). The CDR3 loop spans 15 amino acids. With 3 bases removed from V and 2 bases from J, the gap between germline ends came to 12 bases. CDR3 in DNA: TGTGCCAGTAGTATCCGGGACACATACACAGATACGCAGTATTTT. Translated, it gives CASSIRDTYTDTQYF. Variable domain in full (rest from reference TRBV19 and TRBJ2-3): DGGITQSPKYLFRKEGQNVTLSCEQNLNHDAMYWYRQDPGQGLRLIYYSQIVNDFQKGDIAEGYSVSREKKESFPLTVTSAQKNPTAFYLCASSIRDTYTDTQYFGPGTRLTVL.

This chain joins TRBV7-9 and TRBJ2-1; D not resolved. Trimming took off 1 base at V and 3 bases at J, with 10 bases between the two ends. This CDR3 spans 15 amino acids. CDR1 is SEHNR and CDR2 is FQNEAQ in the germline V gene (reference sequence). The DNA of the CDR3 is TGTGCCAGCAGCTTAGGGTGGGGATACTACAATGAGCAGTTCTTC. It yields the protein CASSLGWGYYNEQFF. The full variable domain, in which reference TRBV7-9 and TRBJ2-1 provide the parts outside the CDR3, is DTGVSQNPRHKITKRGQNVTFRCDPISEHNRLYWYRQTLGQGPEFLTYFQNEAQLEKSRLLSDRFSAERPKGSFSTLEIQRTEQGDSAMYLCASSLGWGYYNEQFFGPGTRLTVL.

The chain couples TRBV4-1 to TRBJ2-5; possible D gene TRBD2, 6 bases. Trimming took off 0 bases at V and 5 bases at J, with 22 bases between the two ends. The CDR3 has 18 amino acids. Germline V CDR1 and CDR2: MGHRA, YSYEKL. The chain's CDR3 is CASSQDKRNPTREETQYF. In DNA form, the CDR3 reads TGCGCCAGCAGCCAAGATAAAAGGAATCCTACACGGGAGGAGACCCAGTACTTC.

This clone showed up just once. CDR3: CAWSTTGDTQYF. DNA for the CDR3: TGTGCCTGGTCAACTACGGGGGATACCCAGTACTTC. This chain uses TRBV30 with TRBJ2-5; tentative D call: TRBD2 (6 bases). Germline CDR1 reads GTSNPN; CDR2 reads SVGIG (reference sequence). The CDR3 extends over 12 amino acids. V gave up 5 bases and J gave up 8 bases, with 15 bases separating them.

V and J are TRBV11-2 and TRBJ2-2; 9 bases align to TRBD2. This CDR3 is built from 18 residues. The germline V gene encodes CDR1 SGHAT and CDR2 FQNNGV. Trimming cost V 5 bases and J 6 bases; bases outside gene matches: 16. This chain's CDR3 is CASSPSSSGRVVPGELFF. The CDR3 nucleotides are TGTGCCAGCAGCCCAAGCAGTAGCGGGAGAGTCGTGCCCGGGGAGCTGTTTTTT.

This chain joins TRBV21-1 and TRBJ1-5; the D call in the table, TRBD1, was not verified against the DNA. TRBV21-1 constitutes a pseudogene. The CDR3 has 16 amino acids. The CDR3 protein is CASSALMNGAYQPQHF. In DNA form, the CDR3 reads TGTGCCAGCAGCGCTCTGATGAATGGGGCTTATCAGCCCCAGCATTTT.

The genes are TRBV28 and TRBJ1-1; no definite D call. The CDR3 is made up of 14 amino acids. The V and J ends lost 6 bases and 0 bases respectively, with 11 bases between them. The germline V gene has CDR1 MDHEN and CDR2 SYDVKM. CDR3 loop: CASSTSDMNTEAFF. The DNA of the CDR3 is TGTGCCAGCAGCACTAGTGACATGAACACTGAAGCTTTCTTT.

The chain uses TRBV28 and TRBJ2-7; maybe TRBD2 (5 bases). Trimming stripped 11 bases from V and 3 bases from J, with 23 bases between. The CDR3 is 15 residues long. Germline CDR1 reads MDHEN; CDR2 reads SYDVKM. CDR3 sequence: CAVQAGISVNYEQYF. The CDR3 nucleotides read TGTGCCGTCCAAGCCGGGATCTCTGTCAACTACGAGCAGTACTTC. Together with reference TRBV28 and TRBJ2-7, the CDR3 gives the full variable domain: DVKVTQSSRYLVKRTGEKVFLECVQDMDHENMFWYRQDPGLGLRLIYFSYDVKMKEKGDIPEGYSVSREKKERFSLILESASTNQTSMYLCAVQAGISVNYEQYFGPGTRLTVT.

This chain connects TRBV5-1 to TRBJ2-7; 8 bases line up with TRBD2. The trim removed 4 bases at V and 6 bases at J, leaving 12 bases unmatched. This CDR3 region has 15 residues. Germline V gene data show CDR1 as SGHRS and CDR2 as YFSETQ. Written as DNA, the CDR3 is TGCGCCAGCAGCGAAACCGGGACTAGTGGGGGCGAGCAGTACTTC. It encodes CASSETGTSGGEQYF.

The chain joins TRBV7-2 to TRBJ2-3; the D is unclear. CDR3 size: 15 residues. Per the germline V gene, CDR1 is SGHTA and CDR2 is FQGNSA. The V end lost 4 bases, the J end lost 4 bases, and 15 bases lay between the germline ends. CDR3 nucleotide sequence: TGTGCCAGCAGCTCCTTTTTTGAAAGAGCAGATACGCAGTATTTT. Translated, it gives CASSSFFERADTQYF.

This clone was recorded once. The V call is TRBV2, the J call TRBJ1-1; no firm D call. The CDR3 length is 14 residues. The V gene's germline CDR1 is SNHLY and CDR2 FYNNEI. Between the trimmed V and J ends, which lost 6 bases and 1 base, there was a span of 12 bases. The CDR3 sequence: CASRSPDPNTEAFF. CDR3 nucleotide sequence: TGTGCCAGCAGATCCCCAGATCCGAACACTGAAGCTTTCTTT.

The chain carries TRBV6-1 and TRBJ2-7, with 12 bases identical to TRBD2. With V trimmed by 1 base and J by 1 base, 5 bases remained unmatched. Germline lookup yields CDR1 MNHNS and CDR2 SASEGT. This CDR3 comprises 17 residues. CDR3 loop: CASSEERLAGVSYEQYF. The CDR3 DNA is TGTGCCAGCAGTGAAGAGAGACTAGCGGGAGTGTCCTACGAGCAGTACTTC.

The V call is TRBV29-1, the J call TRBJ2-7; TRBD2 is a possible D gene (6 bases). Looked up from germline, CDR1 is SQVTM and CDR2 is ANQGSEA. With 7 bases removed from V and 3 bases from J, the gap between germline ends came to 16 bases. This CDR3 comprises 13 residues. The CDR3 nucleotides read TGCAGCGCCGTTACGGGGGAGCACTACGAGCAGTACTTC. It codes for CSAVTGEHYEQYF.

This chain connects TRBV7-2 to TRBJ2-1; D gene uncertain. CDR3 size: 12 residues. V lost 5 bases and J 8 bases, leaving 10 bases between the germline ends. Germline V CDR1 and CDR2: SGHTA, FQGNSA. The CDR3 spells CASSIGAHEQFF. CDR3 DNA sequence: TGTGCCAGCAGCATCGGTGCACATGAGCAGTTCTTC. The full variable domain, its missing parts supplied by reference TRBV7-2 and TRBJ2-1, is GAGVSQSPSNKVTEKGKDVELRCDPISGHTALYWYRQSLGQGLEFLIYFQGNSAPDKSGLPSDRFSAERTGGSVSTLTIQRTQQEDSAVYLCASSIGAHEQFFGPGTRLTVL.

The chain carries TRBV19 and TRBJ2-5; D gene ambiguous. Trimming removed 5 bases at V and 3 bases at J, with 10 bases between. The CDR3 extends over 13 amino acids. Per germline, CDR1 LNHDA and CDR2 SQIVND (reference sequence). CDR3 region: CASSYRVEETQYF. CDR3 DNA: TGTGCCAGTAGTTATCGGGTCGAAGAGACCCAGTACTTC.

Details on this clone: The identical CDR3 is also encoded by other nucleotide sequences in the sample. This sequence joins TRBV18 and TRBJ2-7; D might be TRBD2 (5 bases). The ends were cut back, 3 bases at V and 4 bases at J, with 10 bases in the middle. The CDR3 is 13 amino acids. Germline lookup yields CDR1 KGHSH and CDR2 LQKENI. The CDR3 DNA is TGTGCCAGCTCACCGCCTGAGGGATACGAGCAGTACTTC. Its protein product is CASSPPEGYEQYF.

This chain joins TRBV9 and TRBJ1-4; maybe TRBD1 (5 bases). Trimming shortened V by 3 bases and J by 4 bases, and 16 bases separated the two germline ends. CDR3 size: 16 residues. Germline CDR1 and CDR2: SGDLS and YYNGEE. In nucleotides, the CDR3 is TGTGCCAGCAGCGAGGGGAACGTTCACGATAATGAAAAACTGTTTTTT. Amino acid sequence: CASSEGNVHDNEKLFF.

The V and J genes are TRBV27 and TRBJ1-1; no clear D. The CDR3 length is 13 residues. The V gene lost 2 bases and the J gene lost 11 bases, with 15 bases spanning the gap. Germline CDR1 is MNHEY and CDR2 is SMNVEV (reference sequence). CDR3 sequence reads: CASSLTVNLDAFF. The DNA of the CDR3 is TGTGCCAGCAGTTTAACCGTTAATTTGGATGCTTTCTTT.